What follows describes a single T cell receptor (beta chain). The antigen is undetermined. V dropped 1 base and J dropped 2; count of bases not matched to a gene: 6. Germline CDR1 MDHEN, CDR2 SYDVKM. The CDR3 extends over 16 amino acids. These data originate in a study of blood T cells in healthy people across ages. Primed by a sample-barcoded 5' primer and a J-beta primer mix, a second PCR proceeded for 7 to 11 cycles. A single record per CDR3 protein comes from TCRdb applying MiXCR to the 5' RACE reads. The sample records about a million distinct CDR3 sequences, 45% to 60% being singletons. Ranging in age from about 6 to 100, the donors were healthy Caucasian individuals from Russia. Study findings and constraints: Per million T cells, TCR beta diversity dropped roughly linearly as age increased.

This TCR was sampled from a woman aged 55-75 years in good health. The chain recombines TRBV28 with TRBJ2-7; 9 bases line up with TRBD1. Sequenced material: blood. As DNA, the CDR3 is TGTGCCAGCAGTTTATTTCGGGACAGGGAGACCTACGAGCAGTACTTC. This encodes CASSLFRDRETYEQYF.